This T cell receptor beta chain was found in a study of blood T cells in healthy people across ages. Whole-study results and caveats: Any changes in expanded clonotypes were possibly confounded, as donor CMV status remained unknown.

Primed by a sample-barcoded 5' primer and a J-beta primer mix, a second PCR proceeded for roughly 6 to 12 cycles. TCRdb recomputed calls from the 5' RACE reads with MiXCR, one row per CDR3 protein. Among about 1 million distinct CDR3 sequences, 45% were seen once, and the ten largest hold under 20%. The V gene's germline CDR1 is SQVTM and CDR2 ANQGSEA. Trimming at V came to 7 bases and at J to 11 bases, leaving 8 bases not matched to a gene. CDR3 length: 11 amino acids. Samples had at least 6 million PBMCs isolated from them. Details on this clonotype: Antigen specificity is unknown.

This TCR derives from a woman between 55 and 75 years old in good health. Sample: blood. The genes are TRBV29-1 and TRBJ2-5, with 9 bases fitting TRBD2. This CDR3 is CSGGGEYGQYF. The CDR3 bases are TGCAGCGGCGGGGGGGAGTACGGGCAGTACTTC.